This TCR beta chain was documented in a study of molecular identifiers for immune sequencing clone quantification (dated by TCRdb to between 2017 and 2018). For the study in its entirety: For a replicate experiment, the RNA from either 20,000 or 100,000 naive CD8 T cells was divided into five aliquots, and four of those aliquots went on to sequencing. CD8 T cells were used in a methods study to benchmark molecular-identifier clustering-based TCR repertoire sequencing (MIDCIRS) and TCR RNA copy counting. The research as a whole found: Modeling gave about 3 recovered TCR RNA copies per cell versus 8 to 10 by digital PCR, implying 25% to 30% capture efficiency. The naive libraries included spiked-in Jurkat TCR RNA (approximately ten copies' worth), and this RNA is not part of the donor repertoire. Without barcode sub-clustering, chimeric consensus sequences inflated TCR diversity; chimeras reached as high as 47%. Clones above 20 RNA copies held over 97% of molecules in CMV-specific effector cells but under 1% in naive cells. A single cell's worth of spiked-in Jurkat TCR RNA was reported detectable even among 850,000 to 1,000,000 naive CD8 T cells. Identical TCR molecules sharing a barcode could cause highly expanded clone sizes to be underestimated.

The library was obtained by PCR. Sequencing used a NextSeq 500. Bulk TCR libraries were made following a previously described method, with the TCR primers given in Table S5. The Qiagen AllPrep DNA/RNA kit was used to purify total RNA. Before analysis, reads from multiple sequencing runs of one library were combined. Under the source paper's analysis protocol: Only reads with exact TCR constant sequence were kept, trimmed to 150 nt, and grouped by their 12-nt molecular barcodes. Reads inside each barcode group were sub-clustered using a 15% Levenshtein threshold, and a quality-weighted consensus sequence was constructed for each RNA molecule. Non-functional sequences were discarded, and so were lower-count sequences lying one edit away from another sequence. Based on fitting two negative binomial distributions, any barcode sub-cluster with under 20% of the maximum read count was discarded. TCRdb cleaned the public reads at Q25 with fastp, built clones with MiXCR and kept in-frame beta chains. CDR3 protein sequences are deduplicated, and each keeps its most common genes and DNA. The V and J calls, along with clone size, are taken from TCRdb and not from the paper's own processing. The sample data list roughly 630,000 distinct CDR3 sequences, and about 25% of these were observed just once. The top ten clones comprise about 0.81% of the sample.

For CDR1 and CDR2, the germline V gene lists LGHNA and YSLEER. The germline V end is reduced by 4 bases and the J end by 6 bases; junction bases left unmatched: 4. Taken from cysteine to phenylalanine, the CDR3 has 14 residues. CDR3 DNA only is kept here, 42 bases in frame from base 1. This clonotype was recorded many times. The specificity of this receptor is unknown. No much larger clone exists at a distance of one base, and base qualities are not known. Libraries of naive CD8 T cells were built from anywhere between roughly 17,000 and 1,000,000 sorted cells, with 10%, 30% or 50% of the purified RNA used. Naive CD8 T cells were FACS-sorted as CD8+CD4-CCR7+CD45RA+ on a BD FACSAria II into RLT Plus buffer. To test detection sensitivity, Jurkat RNA equivalent to approximately nine TCR copies was spiked into samples of roughly 19,000-1,000,000 naive CD8 T cells. CD8 T cells were enriched with RosetteSep CD8+ T Cell Enrichment Cocktail and Ficoll-Paque, followed by ACK red cell lysis.

The chain uses TRBV4-3 and TRBJ2-1; 9 of the junction bases match TRBD2. This receptor was taken from a human donor in good health. Some libraries in this study had Jurkat cell RNA spiked in. The sample consisted of naive CD8+ T cells from blood, with Jurkat cell RNA spiked in. What this sample's cell subset or site label stands for: FACS-sorted CD8+CD4-CCR7+CD45RA+ naive T cells. The CDR3 in this case is CASSPRTSANEQFF. The base sequence is TGCGCCAGCAGCCCGAGGACTAGCGCCAATGAGCAGTTCTTC.